This is a list of T cell receptor beta chains from one sample in a study of long-term antiretroviral therapy in people with HIV. Only in-frame clones appear in the TCRdb table, and some are missing; sequencing was by immunoSEQ multiplex PCR. The data contain about 25,000 clones, almost 80% of them seen just once; the ten biggest clones take up around 10%. The sample here was unsorted PBMCs, taken 2.1 years after starting antiretroviral therapy. The receptor set was obtained from a man aged 25 to 40 with HIV. Each CDR3 is given with its conserved first and last residue. D genes are given only for firm matches. Expanded clones are given a class, and other clones once, few, many or no size at all.

clone_size | j_call | v_call | d_call | cdr3_nt | cdr3_aa
medium-sized | TRBJ2-1 | TRBV27 | - | TGTGCCAGCAGTTTAGGTCAGGTCAATGAGCAGTTCTTC | CASSLGQVNEQFF
- | TRBJ2-3 | TRBV5-4 | - | TGTGCCAGCAGTTTCGGGGGTTCTGATACGCAGTATTTT | CASSFGGSDTQYF
- | TRBJ1-2 | TRBV4-2 | - | TGTGCCAGCAGCCAAGAAACTCTTTCTAAGAGTAATGGCTACACCTTC | CASSQETLSKSNGYTF
- | TRBJ2-5 | TRBV5-1 | - | TGCGCCAGTGGAGGCCAAGAGACCCAGTACTTC | CASGGQETQYF
- | TRBJ2-5 | TRBV5-1 | - | TGCGCCAGCAGCTTGGGACAAGGGACCCAGTACTTC | CASSLGQGTQYF
- | TRBJ2-7 | TRBV7-2 | - | TGTGCCAGCAGCTCCCGCTTTAGCTACGAGCAGTACTTC | CASSSRFSYEQYF
- | TRBJ2-7 | TRBV4-1 | - | TGCGCCAGCGCTCTCTCGGGGCCGGGCGACGAGCAGTACTTC | CASALSGPGDEQYF
- | TRBJ2-1 | TRBV6-5 | TRBD2 | TGTGCCAGCAGTGCCCCCGGGACTAGCGTCGATGAGCAGTTCTTC | CASSAPGTSVDEQFF
- | TRBJ2-6 | TRBV27 | - | TGTGCCAGCAGCTCACGGCGGCTCTTTTCGACCGGGGCCAACGTCCTGACTTTC | CASSSRRLFSTGANVLTF
- | TRBJ1-6 | TRBV2 | - | TGTGCCAGCACCCGGAACGTACCGACATCGAATTCACCCCTCCACTTT | CASTRNVPTSNSPLHF
- | TRBJ2-5 | TRBV30 | - | TGTGCCTGGAGTGTACCGGGCCTGGGGACCCAGTACTTC | CAWSVPGLGTQYF
- | TRBJ1-5 | TRBV28 | - | TGTGCCAGCAGTGACCTCGGAAATCAGCCCCAGCATTTT | CASSDLGNQPQHF
- | TRBJ2-5 | TRBV5-1 | TRBD2 | TGCGCCAGCAGCTTGGTCCGGCTAGCGGGAACCCAAGAGACCCAGTACTTC | CASSLVRLAGTQETQYF
- | TRBJ1-1 | TRBV29-1 | - | TGCAGCGGGGCGGGGGGATATAACACTGAAGCTTTCTTT | CSGAGGYNTEAFF
- | TRBJ1-3 | TRBV9 | - | TGTGCCAGCAGCGTAGCTAGAAGCTCTGGAAACACCATATATTTT | CASSVARSSGNTIYF
- | TRBJ2-1 | TRBV5-6 | TRBD2 | TGTGCCAGCAGCTTGGAAGTAGCGGGAGGGCCGCGCAATGAGCAGTTCTTC | CASSLEVAGGPRNEQFF
- | TRBJ2-3 | TRBV28 | - | TGTGCCAGCAGACGGCAGAAGGGGGATACGCAGTATTTT | CASRRQKGDTQYF